The rows below give T cell receptor beta chains drawn from one sample of a study of shared clonotypes between healthy human individuals. Data came from immunoSEQ multiplex PCR; TCRdb stores just in-frame clones and leaves some out. The top ten clones hold around 1.1% of a sample with about 2 million clones, approximately 94% of them seen once. The sequencing sample was made of naive CD8+ T cells sorted from blood. The receptors were sampled from a man aged 18 to 29 in good health. The CDR3 runs from the conserved cysteine through the conserved F or W. The order of the fields is D gene, clone size, V gene, J gene, CDR3 DNA, CDR3 protein. The D gene is left open where the match is weak. Clone size is shown for a subset of rows, as once, few, many or a class of expanded clone.

d_gene: TRBD1
abundance: -
v_gene: TRBV10-2
j_gene: TRBJ1-2
CDR3nt: TGCGCCAGCAGTACCCTGACAGGGGACTATGGCTACACCTTC
CDR3aa: CASSTLTGDYGYTF

d_gene: TRBD2
abundance: -
v_gene: TRBV4-1
j_gene: TRBJ2-7
CDR3nt: TGCGCCAGCAGTCAGCGGGGGGGGCGATACGAGCAGTACTTC
CDR3aa: CASSQRGGRYEQYF

d_gene: -
abundance: -
v_gene: TRBV11-3
j_gene: TRBJ2-5
CDR3nt: TGTGCCAGCAGCTTAGCAGGCGGAGAGACCCAGTACTTC
CDR3aa: CASSLAGGETQYF

d_gene: -
abundance: -
v_gene: TRBV6-5
j_gene: TRBJ1-6
CDR3nt: TGTGCCAGCAGTCTCGGAACCAATTCACCCCTCCACTTT
CDR3aa: CASSLGTNSPLHF

d_gene: -
abundance: -
v_gene: TRBV19
j_gene: TRBJ1-1
CDR3nt: TGTGCCAGTAGTATCCCGGGAGTCGACACTGAAGCTTTCTTT
CDR3aa: CASSIPGVDTEAFF

d_gene: -
abundance: -
v_gene: TRBV6-5
j_gene: TRBJ2-7
CDR3nt: TGTGCCAGCAGTTACAATGGCGTAGAGCAGTACTTC
CDR3aa: CASSYNGVEQYF

d_gene: -
abundance: -
v_gene: TRBV4-1
j_gene: TRBJ2-7
CDR3nt: TGCGCCAGCAGCCAAGAAGTTAAGGGTAAGGACAGTCGCATCTACGAGCAGTACTTC
CDR3aa: CASSQEVKGKDSRIYEQYF

d_gene: TRBD2
abundance: -
v_gene: TRBV27
j_gene: TRBJ2-7
CDR3nt: TGTGCCAGCAGTACATCTAGCGGGGCCTCCTACGAGCAGTACTTC
CDR3aa: CASSTSSGASYEQYF

d_gene: -
abundance: -
v_gene: TRBV4-1
j_gene: TRBJ2-7
CDR3nt: TGCGCCAGCAGCCAAGGAAGGGGTGTTGCCTACGAGCAGTACTTC
CDR3aa: CASSQGRGVAYEQYF

d_gene: TRBD1
abundance: -
v_gene: TRBV28
j_gene: TRBJ2-7
CDR3nt: TGTGCCAGCAGTTTCGGGACAGGGGGCTACGAGCAGTACTTC
CDR3aa: CASSFGTGGYEQYF

d_gene: -
abundance: -
v_gene: TRBV2
j_gene: TRBJ1-2
CDR3nt: TGTGCCAGCGGACGAGGGGCGGGAGGGGAAGGCTACACCTTC
CDR3aa: CASGRGAGGEGYTF

d_gene: TRBD2
abundance: -
v_gene: TRBV7-3
j_gene: TRBJ2-1
CDR3nt: TGTGCCAGCAGCCCTTCTAGCGGGGGGCAGGGTGAGCAGTTCTTC
CDR3aa: CASSPSSGGQGEQFF

d_gene: -
abundance: -
v_gene: TRBV28
j_gene: TRBJ1-2
CDR3nt: TGTGCCAGCAGTTCCGCCCGACTAGATAACTATGGCTACACCTTC
CDR3aa: CASSSARLDNYGYTF

d_gene: -
abundance: once
v_gene: TRBV5-1
j_gene: TRBJ2-5
CDR3nt: TGCGCCAGCAGCTTGCGTAGTAGCGAGTACCAAGAGACCCAGTACTTC
CDR3aa: CASSLRSSEYQETQYF

d_gene: TRBD2
abundance: -
v_gene: TRBV9
j_gene: TRBJ2-4
CDR3nt: TGTGCCAGCAGCGACGGGGGGGAATCCAACATTCAGTACTTC
CDR3aa: CASSDGGESNIQYF

d_gene: -
abundance: -
v_gene: TRBV28
j_gene: TRBJ1-4
CDR3nt: TGTGCCAGCAGTTCCACAGTTTTGGGTGATGAAAAACTGTTTTTT
CDR3aa: CASSSTVLGDEKLFF

d_gene: -
abundance: -
v_gene: TRBV7-9
j_gene: TRBJ2-7
CDR3nt: TGTGCCAGCAGCTCGCAGGGACGTGGGTTCGAGCAGTACTTC
CDR3aa: CASSSQGRGFEQYF

d_gene: -
abundance: -
v_gene: TRBV6-1
j_gene: TRBJ2-7
CDR3nt: TGTGCCAGCAGTGGAACCGGGATCGCCTACGAGCAGTACTTC
CDR3aa: CASSGTGIAYEQYF

d_gene: TRBD1
abundance: -
v_gene: TRBV10-3
j_gene: TRBJ2-5
CDR3nt: TGTGCCATCAGTAAGACAGGGGACACCTACCAAGAGACCCAGTACTTC
CDR3aa: CAISKTGDTYQETQYF

d_gene: TRBD2
abundance: -
v_gene: TRBV2
j_gene: TRBJ2-1
CDR3nt: TGTGCCAGCAGTGCCAACTTAGCGGGGGGAAGCTACAATGAGCAGTTCTTC
CDR3aa: CASSANLAGGSYNEQFF

d_gene: -
abundance: -
v_gene: TRBV29-1
j_gene: TRBJ2-4
CDR3nt: TGCAGCGTTTTGGCGGAAACCAAAAACATTCAGTACTTC
CDR3aa: CSVLAETKNIQYF

d_gene: TRBD2
abundance: -
v_gene: TRBV7-9
j_gene: TRBJ2-7
CDR3nt: TGTGCCAGCAGCCCCCTGGCGGTAGCGGGGACCTACGAGCAGTACTTC
CDR3aa: CASSPLAVAGTYEQYF

d_gene: -
abundance: -
v_gene: TRBV5-1
j_gene: TRBJ2-7
CDR3nt: TGCGCCAGCAGCATAGACAGGAACCACTACGAGCAGTACTTC
CDR3aa: CASSIDRNHYEQYF

d_gene: -
abundance: -
v_gene: TRBV19
j_gene: TRBJ1-1
CDR3nt: TGTGCCAGTAGTATAGCCGGGGGTTTTGACACTGAAGCTTTCTTT
CDR3aa: CASSIAGGFDTEAFF

d_gene: -
abundance: once
v_gene: TRBV2
j_gene: TRBJ2-7
CDR3nt: TGTGCCAGCAAAACAGGGGGGGCCTACGAGCAGTACTTC
CDR3aa: CASKTGGAYEQYF

d_gene: TRBD2
abundance: -
v_gene: TRBV29-1
j_gene: TRBJ2-1
CDR3nt: TGCAGCGTTGGCGCGGGACTAGTCCCCCATGAGCAGTTCTTC
CDR3aa: CSVGAGLVPHEQFF

d_gene: TRBD1
abundance: -
v_gene: TRBV11-2
j_gene: TRBJ2-7
CDR3nt: TGTGCCAGCAGATCGGACAGGGGCGAGCAGTACTTC
CDR3aa: CASRSDRGEQYF

d_gene: -
abundance: -
v_gene: TRBV11-2
j_gene: TRBJ2-1
CDR3nt: TGTGCCAGCAGTTTCAGGGGGGATACGTACAATGAGCAGTTCTTC
CDR3aa: CASSFRGDTYNEQFF

d_gene: -
abundance: -
v_gene: TRBV7-9
j_gene: TRBJ2-1
CDR3nt: TGTGCCAGCAGCTTAGTCGAGCCTACCAACAATGAGCAGTTCTTC
CDR3aa: CASSLVEPTNNEQFF

d_gene: -
abundance: -
v_gene: TRBV9
j_gene: TRBJ1-1
CDR3nt: TGTGCCAGCAGCGTATCGTTTCAGCGAACCGAGAACACTGAAGCTTTCTTT
CDR3aa: CASSVSFQRTENTEAFF

d_gene: -
abundance: -
v_gene: TRBV15
j_gene: TRBJ2-1
CDR3nt: TGTGCCACCAGCAGAGAATTGGGGCAGGGTCTGCACTACAATGAGCAGTTCTTC
CDR3aa: CATSRELGQGLHYNEQFF

d_gene: -
abundance: -
v_gene: TRBV6-1
j_gene: TRBJ1-5
CDR3nt: TGTGCCAGCAGTGAGACGGGGATTCAGCCCCAGCATTTT
CDR3aa: CASSETGIQPQHF

d_gene: -
abundance: -
v_gene: TRBV4-1
j_gene: TRBJ1-5
CDR3nt: TGCGCCAGCAGCCAAGAAACAGTTTATAGCAATCAGCCCCAGCATTTT
CDR3aa: CASSQETVYSNQPQHF

d_gene: -
abundance: -
v_gene: TRBV25-1
j_gene: TRBJ1-2
CDR3nt: TGTGCCAGCAGTACGGGCGAGGGAGCCTATGGCTACACCTTC
CDR3aa: CASSTGEGAYGYTF

d_gene: -
abundance: -
v_gene: TRBV7-9
j_gene: TRBJ1-2
CDR3nt: TGTGCCAGCAGCTTAGTGTGGACGACCCCTTTTGGCTACACCTTC
CDR3aa: CASSLVWTTPFGYTF

d_gene: TRBD2
abundance: once
v_gene: TRBV11-2
j_gene: TRBJ2-7
CDR3nt: TGTGCCAGCAGCCAAGCGGGACTAAGGGTTGACGAGCAGTACTTC
CDR3aa: CASSQAGLRVDEQYF

d_gene: TRBD2
abundance: -
v_gene: TRBV9
j_gene: TRBJ2-7
CDR3nt: TGTGCCAGCAGCGAGTATAGCGGGTCTACCTACGAGCAGTACTTC
CDR3aa: CASSEYSGSTYEQYF

d_gene: TRBD1
abundance: once
v_gene: TRBV7-9
j_gene: TRBJ2-3
CDR3nt: TGTGCCAGCAGCTATGGACAGGGGGCAGAGGGTACGCAGTATTTT
CDR3aa: CASSYGQGAEGTQYF

d_gene: -
abundance: -
v_gene: TRBV5-1
j_gene: TRBJ2-7
CDR3nt: TGCGCCAGCAGCTTTCGACAGACCTACGAGCAGTACTTC
CDR3aa: CASSFRQTYEQYF

d_gene: -
abundance: -
v_gene: TRBV10-3
j_gene: TRBJ2-5
CDR3nt: TGTGCCATCAGCCCCGAGTACCAAGAGACCCAGTACTTC
CDR3aa: CAISPEYQETQYF

d_gene: TRBD1
abundance: -
v_gene: TRBV2
j_gene: TRBJ2-1
CDR3nt: TGTGCCAGCAGGCCGGGACAGGGGGCAAATGAGCAGTTCTTC
CDR3aa: CASRPGQGANEQFF

d_gene: -
abundance: -
v_gene: TRBV4-1
j_gene: TRBJ2-2
CDR3nt: TGCGCCAGCAGCCACCCGCTTTTGTCCGGGGAGCTGTTTTTT
CDR3aa: CASSHPLLSGELFF

d_gene: -
abundance: -
v_gene: TRBV6-5
j_gene: TRBJ1-1
CDR3nt: TGTGCCAGCAATCCCGGGGGGCAGGGGGCTTTCTTT
CDR3aa: CASNPGGQGAFF

d_gene: -
abundance: -
v_gene: TRBV7-6
j_gene: TRBJ2-7
CDR3nt: TGTGCCAGCAGCTTAGGGGGTGGGGCACTCTCCTACGAGCAGTACTTC
CDR3aa: CASSLGGGALSYEQYF

d_gene: -
abundance: few
v_gene: TRBV2
j_gene: TRBJ1-6
CDR3nt: TGTGCCAGCAGTGAAGGGCAGGGAAATTCACCCCTCCACTTT
CDR3aa: CASSEGQGNSPLHF

d_gene: -
abundance: -
v_gene: TRBV4-1
j_gene: TRBJ1-2
CDR3nt: TGCGCCAGCAGCCTTCAAGCGTCAGGGGAAGGGTACGGCTACACCTTC
CDR3aa: CASSLQASGEGYGYTF

d_gene: -
abundance: -
v_gene: TRBV2
j_gene: TRBJ2-1
CDR3nt: TGTGCTAAAAGGCGAGATGAGCAGTTCTTC
CDR3aa: CAKRRDEQFF

d_gene: -
abundance: -
v_gene: TRBV7-8
j_gene: TRBJ1-1
CDR3nt: TGTGCCAGCCTACCCTTGGGGGGCGGTACTGAAGCTTTCTTT
CDR3aa: CASLPLGGGTEAFF

d_gene: TRBD2
abundance: -
v_gene: TRBV30
j_gene: TRBJ2-1
CDR3nt: TGTGCCTGGAGTAGCGGGGGGGCCAATGAGCAGTTCTTC
CDR3aa: CAWSSGGANEQFF

d_gene: TRBD1
abundance: once
v_gene: TRBV6-1
j_gene: TRBJ2-7
CDR3nt: TGTGCCAGCAGTGAACCTCGACAGGGAACCTACGAGCAGTACTTC
CDR3aa: CASSEPRQGTYEQYF

d_gene: -
abundance: -
v_gene: TRBV9
j_gene: TRBJ2-7
CDR3nt: TGTGCCAGCAGCGTAGGAGGCATAAACTACGAGCAGTACTTC
CDR3aa: CASSVGGINYEQYF

d_gene: -
abundance: -
v_gene: TRBV19
j_gene: TRBJ2-1
CDR3nt: TGTGCCAGTACCCCCCGACCAACAACCTACAATGAGCAGTTCTTC
CDR3aa: CASTPRPTTYNEQFF

d_gene: TRBD2
abundance: -
v_gene: TRBV7-8
j_gene: TRBJ2-6
CDR3nt: TGTGCCAGCAGCTTAGCCCCGGGGGGAGGGAGGTCTGGGGCCAACGTCCTGACTTTC
CDR3aa: CASSLAPGGGRSGANVLTF

d_gene: -
abundance: -
v_gene: TRBV28
j_gene: TRBJ1-2
CDR3nt: TGTGCCAGCAGTTTAGGGGCGTATGGCTACACCTTC
CDR3aa: CASSLGAYGYTF

d_gene: TRBD2
abundance: once
v_gene: TRBV30
j_gene: TRBJ2-1
CDR3nt: TGTGCCTGGAGTGCCGGGGACTACCTCTCATACAATGAGCAGTTCTTC
CDR3aa: CAWSAGDYLSYNEQFF

d_gene: -
abundance: -
v_gene: TRBV9
j_gene: TRBJ1-5
CDR3nt: TGTGCCAGCAGCGTAGGGATTAGCAATCAGCCCCAGCATTTT
CDR3aa: CASSVGISNQPQHF

d_gene: -
abundance: -
v_gene: TRBV30
j_gene: TRBJ1-1
CDR3nt: TGTGCCTGGAGTTCCCAGCCGAACACTGAAGCTTTCTTT
CDR3aa: CAWSSQPNTEAFF

d_gene: -
abundance: -
v_gene: TRBV7-9
j_gene: TRBJ2-7
CDR3nt: TGTGCCAGCAGCTTAGGCGTGGCGGAGGAGCAGTACTTC
CDR3aa: CASSLGVAEEQYF

d_gene: -
abundance: -
v_gene: TRBV23-1
j_gene: TRBJ2-7
CDR3nt: TGCGCCAGCAGCCAAAATCAGGGACTCGGCCTGGAGGAGCACGAGCAGTACTTC
CDR3aa: CASSQNQGLGLEEHEQYF

d_gene: -
abundance: -
v_gene: TRBV25-1
j_gene: TRBJ2-5
CDR3nt: TGTGCCAGCAGTGAATGGGGAGTACATGAGACCCAGTACTTC
CDR3aa: CASSEWGVHETQYF